The entry below describes one T cell receptor beta chain. What it binds is not known. The germline gene is not matched at one end of the junction; a read error may be the cause. CDR1 is SEHNR, CDR2 FQNEAQ, per germline (reference sequence). The CDR3 consists of 15 residues. This entry is derived from a study of cytomegalovirus exposure and HLA in healthy donors. The PCR ran on 60 Vbeta and 13 Jbeta primers. Sequencing was performed with immunoSEQ multiplex PCR; in TCRdb, only in-frame clones are kept and a portion is missing. The sample has 100,000 to 150,000 clones, less than 85% seen once. Whole-study results and caveats: The authors listed 164 TCR beta chains as cytomegalovirus-associated. For most subjects, TCR beta sequences were reported to predict HLA-A and HLA-B alleles with accuracy. As a later analysis revealed, most CMV-associated TCR beta chains appeared HLA-restricted.

The chain has TRBV7-9 and TRBJ1-2; weak D call: TRBD1 (6 bases). This TCR was sampled from a female donor in good health and CMV-seronegative. Sequencing input: PBMCs. This chain's CDR3 is CSSSLDFPGVVGYTF. The CDR3 nucleotides are TGTTCCAGCAGCTTAGATTTTCCAGGGGTCGTCGGCTACACCTTC.